Below, 32 T cell receptor beta chains from the same sample are listed, as sequenced in a study of blood T cell repertoires in COVID-19. TCRdb keeps only in-frame clones here, not all; method: immunoSEQ multiplex PCR. The sample lists under 200,000 clones, more than 75% occurring once. What was sequenced was peripheral blood. The receptors were gathered from a man between 35 and 55 years old with active or convalescent COVID-19.

This clone appeared once. J is TRBJ2-2 and V is TRBV6-6, with 8 bases fitting TRBD2. Germline V gene data show CDR1 as MNHNY and CDR2 as SVGAGI (reference sequence). CDR3 length: 16 amino acids. V lost 5 bases and J lost 1; bases outside the gene matches: 6. The CDR3 coding sequence is TGTGCCAGCAGTGCCACCACTAGCGGGAACACCGGGGAGCTGTTTTTT. This sequence encodes CASSATTSGNTGELFF.

This clone has more than one count but fewer than ten. The junction and the germline gene differ at one end; a read error may be behind it. This sequence joins TRBV19 and TRBJ1-5; no definite D call. CDR1 and CDR2 (germline): LNHDA, SQIVND (reference sequence). CDR3 length: 14 residues. Here the CDR3 reads CASSLEAGYQPQHF. CDR3 in DNA: TGTGCCAGTAGTCTAGAGGCTGGCTATCAGCCCCAGCATTTT. The whole variable domain, filled in from reference TRBV19 and TRBJ1-5, reads DGGITQSPKYLFRKEGQNVTLSCEQNLNHDAMYWYRQDPGQGLRLIYYSQIVNDFQKGDIAEGYSVSREKKESFPLTVTSAQKNPTAFYLCASSLEAGYQPQHFGDGTRLSIL.

The gene calls are TRBV9 and TRBJ1-6; 9 nucleotides align to TRBD1. The CDR3 spans 15 residues. V was clipped by 0 bases and J by 9 bases; unmatched bases: 4. Germline CDR1 and CDR2: SGDLS and YYNGEE. In DNA form, the CDR3 reads TGTGCCAGCAGCGTAGGGGGGACAGGGACTTCACCCCTCCACTTT. Its translation is CASSVGGTGTSPLHF.

CDR3 sequence reads: CANRPTGQMNTEAFF. The CDR3 DNA sequence: TGTGCCAACCGCCCCACGGGACAAATGAACACTGAAGCTTTCTTT. V and J are TRBV6-5 and TRBJ1-1; D possibly corresponds to TRBD1 (6 bases). Trimming pared 10 bases from V and 0 bases from J, leaving 18 bases between. Germline V gives CDR1 MNHEY, CDR2 SVGAGI. The CDR3 is made up of 15 amino acids.

This chain connects TRBV18 to TRBJ1-1; 7 bases map to TRBD1. The CDR3 is made up of 14 amino acids. Losses at the gene ends were 6 bases for V and 3 bases for J; bases not matched to a gene: 7. Looked up from germline, CDR1 is KGHSH and CDR2 is LQKENI. CDR3 DNA sequence: TGTGCCAGCTCCCTCAAAGACAGGGACACTGAAGCTTTCTTT. Protein product: CASSLKDRDTEAFF.

The chain employs TRBV5-1 and TRBJ2-5, with 14 bases matching TRBD2. V lost 4 bases and J lost 4; bases outside the gene matches: 9. Germline CDR1 SGHRS, CDR2 YFSETQ. The CDR3 is 17 residues long. CDR3 nucleotide sequence: TGCGCCAGCAGCATGGGACTAGCGGGGGCAGAGAGAGAGACCCAGTACTTC. Amino acid sequence: CASSMGLAGAERETQYF.

This chain uses TRBV18 with TRBJ2-2, with D possibly being TRBD1 (6 bases). Between the trimmed V and J ends, which lost 3 bases and 5 bases, there was a span of 13 bases. Germline CDR1 is KGHSH and CDR2 is LQKENI. The CDR3 consists of 15 residues. The DNA for the CDR3 is TGTGCCAGCTCACCCCAGTCAGGGGATACCGGGGAGCTGTTTTTT. It translates to CASSPQSGDTGELFF.

The chain uses TRBV13 and TRBJ1-3; D possibly corresponds to TRBD1 (6 bases). Germline CDR1 is PRHDT and CDR2 is FYEKMQ (reference sequence). The CDR3 is 19 amino acids. V was shortened by 2 bases and J by 4 bases, with 24 bases between the two germline ends. This CDR3 reads CASSLSQGPKESEGNTIYF. The CDR3 nucleotides are TGTGCCAGCAGCTTAAGTCAGGGGCCAAAAGAATCGGAAGGAAACACCATATATTTT.

V gene TRBV5-6 combines with J gene TRBJ2-3, with TRBD2 identical over 10 bases. In germline, CDR1 is SGHDT, CDR2 YYEEEE. Losses at the gene ends were 0 bases for V and 6 bases for J; bases not matched to a gene: 10. The CDR3 is 17 amino acids. CDR3 sequence reads: CASSLASRGLAFDTQYF. The CDR3 DNA is TGTGCCAGCAGCTTGGCGTCCAGGGGACTAGCGTTCGATACGCAGTATTTT.

This clone appeared once. The genes are TRBV12-3 or TRBV12-4 and TRBJ1-5; a possible D gene is TRBD1 (5 bases). The V end lost 6 bases, the J end lost 6 bases, and 12 bases lay between the germline ends. There are 13 residues in the CDR3. Here the CDR3 reads CASRDGGVQPQHF. The DNA for the CDR3 is TGTGCCAGCAGAGATGGGGGGGTTCAGCCCCAGCATTTT.

The V call is TRBV23-1, the J call TRBJ1-5; no firm D call. TRBV23-1 is identified as an open reading frame with a role that is uncertain. CDR3 length equals 17 residues. V lost 0 bases and J lost 0, with 12 bases in between. In DNA form, the CDR3 reads TGCGCCAGCAGTCAATCGACCGGACTCCTTAGCAATCAGCCCCAGCATTTT. Translated, it gives CASSQSTGLLSNQPQHF.

The chain uses TRBV12-5 and TRBJ2-1, with 9 bases matching TRBD1. This CDR3 is built from 15 residues. The trim removed 6 bases at V and 3 bases at J, leaving 6 bases unmatched. Germline assignment: CDR1 LGHNT and CDR2 FRNRAP. CDR3 residues: CASGWDREFYNEQFF. The DNA of the CDR3 is TGTGCTAGTGGCTGGGACAGGGAATTCTACAATGAGCAGTTCTTC.

The genes are TRBV27 and TRBJ2-2, with 12 bases lining up with TRBD1. Germline assignment: CDR1 MNHEY and CDR2 SMNVEV (reference sequence). The CDR3 totals 19 residues. The V and J ends lost 2 bases and 7 bases, in that order; junction bases with no gene match: 14. The CDR3 DNA reads TGTGCCAGCAGTTTACGATGGGGCTCGGGGACAGGGGGCGGCGGGGAGCTGTTTTTT. Translation: CASSLRWGSGTGGGGELFF.

Only a few counts were recorded for this clone. The chain carries TRBV6-5 and TRBJ1-1; maybe TRBD1 (6 bases). The CDR3 sequence is 14 residues long. Germline-derived CDR1 and CDR2 are MNHEY and SVGAGI. The V end lost 9 bases, the J end lost 2 bases, and 16 bases lay between the germline ends. The CDR3 is CARMMKDRNTEAFF. In nucleotides, the CDR3 is TGTGCCAGGATGATGAAGGACAGAAACACTGAAGCTTTCTTT.

The chain has TRBV6-2 or TRBV6-3 and TRBJ2-6; 8 bases are a match to TRBD1. The CDR3 consists of 15 residues. From germline, CDR1 is MNHEY and CDR2 SVGEGT. The trim removed 5 bases at V and 4 bases at J, leaving 4 bases unmatched. The CDR3 region is CASSPGGWGANVLTF. CDR3 nucleotide sequence: TGTGCCAGCAGTCCAGGGGGCTGGGGGGCCAACGTCCTGACTTTC.

The gene calls are TRBV29-1 and TRBJ1-5; 10 positions match TRBD1. Per the germline V gene, CDR1 is SQVTM and CDR2 is ANQGSEA. V lost 4 bases to trimming and J lost 6 bases; unmatched junction nucleotides: 9. This CDR3 has 15 residues. CDR3 in DNA: TGCAGCGTTGGGGAGCCGGGACAGGGGTTTCAGCCCCAGCATTTT. It is translated as CSVGEPGQGFQPQHF.

This chain links TRBV29-1 with TRBJ1-2, with D tentatively TRBD1 (6 bases). The CDR3 totals 14 residues. With 1 base removed from V and 8 bases from J, the gap between germline ends came to 17 bases. Germline CDR1 and CDR2: SQVTM and ANQGSEA. CDR3 in amino acids: CSVEGRTDLSGYTF. Written as DNA, the CDR3 is TGCAGCGTTGAAGGTAGGACAGACCTTAGCGGCTACACCTTC.

J is TRBJ2-6 and V is TRBV11-3; D is uncertain. The CDR3 consists of 17 residues. Trimming took 2 bases from V and 0 from J, leaving 11 bases between them. Germline CDR1 SGHNT, CDR2 YENEEA. Here the CDR3 reads CASSLNTIFSGANVLTF. CDR3 in DNA: TGTGCCAGCAGCTTAAACACCATCTTCTCTGGGGCCAACGTCCTGACTTTC.

V is TRBV10-3 and J is TRBJ2-5; TRBD2 agrees at 8 bases. Looked up from germline, CDR1 is ENHRY and CDR2 is SYGVKD. Trimming removed 4 bases from V and 2 bases from J; junction bases left unmatched: 6. CDR3 size: 15 residues. The DNA of the CDR3 is TGTGCCATCAGTGTAAACGGGGGGGAGCAAGAGACCCAGTACTTC. The encoded protein is CAISVNGGEQETQYF.

This clone was found once. The V call is TRBV11-2, the J call TRBJ2-5, with TRBD1 as a possible D gene (5 bases). Looked up from germline, CDR1 is SGHAT and CDR2 is FQNNGV. This CDR3 has 11 amino acids. V lost 5 bases and J lost 7, with 8 bases in between. The CDR3 DNA reads as TGTGCCAGCAGCCCAGGGTTGACCCAGTACTTC. The encoded protein is CASSPGLTQYF.

This chain uses TRBV19 with TRBJ2-2; 10 bases are shared with TRBD1. Germline CDR1 reads LNHDA; CDR2 reads SQIVND (reference sequence). The CDR3 totals 17 residues. V trimming: 7 bases; J trimming: 1 base; junction bases outside the gene matches: 9. The CDR3 here is CASTDRGSTMNTGELFF. The CDR3 DNA follows: TGTGCCAGTACGGACAGGGGGTCAACGATGAACACCGGGGAGCTGTTTTTT.

This chain uses TRBV5-1 with TRBJ2-7; D not certain. In germline, CDR1 is SGHRS, CDR2 YFSETQ. Trimming stripped 0 bases from V and 1 base from J, with 11 bases between. The CDR3 is 15 amino acids. CDR3 amino acids: CASSLGRWSSYEQYF. For the CDR3, the DNA is TGCGCCAGCAGCTTGGGGCGGTGGAGTTCCTACGAGCAGTACTTC. The whole variable domain, filled in from reference TRBV5-1 and TRBJ2-7, reads KAGVTQTPRYLIKTRGQQVTLSCSPISGHRSVSWYQQTPGQGLQFLFEYFSETQRNKGNFPGRFSGRQFSNSRSEMNVSTLELGDSALYLCASSLGRWSSYEQYFGPGTRLTVT.

The chain carries TRBV18 and TRBJ1-3, with 7 bases matching TRBD1. Germline values: CDR1 KGHSH, CDR2 LQKENI. The CDR3 is 14 amino acids. V lost 6 bases to trimming and J lost 6 bases; unmatched junction nucleotides: 8. In nucleotides, the CDR3 is TGTGCCAGCTCCCACCGGGACAGAGAAAACACCATATATTTT. This codes for CASSHRDRENTIYF. Drawing the rest from reference TRBV18 and TRBJ1-3, the complete variable domain is NAGVMQNPRHLVRRRGQEARLRCSPMKGHSHVYWYRQLPEEGLKFMVYLQKENIIDESGMPKERFSAEFPKEGPSILRIQQVVRGDSAAYFCASSHRDRENTIYFGEGSWLTVV.

V usage is TRBV7-3 and J usage is TRBJ2-2, with D possibly matching TRBD1 (6 bases). This CDR3 region has 16 residues. Trimming left V 5 bases short and J 7 bases short, with 20 bases between. In germline, CDR1 is SGHTA, CDR2 FQGTGA. The CDR3 sequence is CASSTSLTQGIGELFF. CDR3 coding DNA: TGTGCCAGCAGCACATCGTTAACGCAGGGGATCGGGGAGCTGTTTTTT.

J is TRBJ2-7 and V is TRBV7-2, with TRBD2 matching over 7 bases. This CDR3 has 16 amino acids. V lost 1 base and J lost 0; bases outside the gene matches: 6. The germline V gene encodes CDR1 SGHTA and CDR2 FQGNSA. CDR3 region: CASSLDASGSSYEQYF. The CDR3 DNA follows: TGTGCCAGCAGCTTAGACGCTAGCGGATCCTCCTACGAGCAGTACTTC.

The chain has TRBV12-5 and TRBJ1-2, with 9 positions matching TRBD1. CDR3 length equals 15 residues. Trimming at V came to 0 bases and at J to 6 bases, leaving 5 bases not matched to a gene. The germline CDR1 and CDR2 sequences are LGHNT and FRNRAP. The CDR3 is CASGLVGNRGHGYTF. Written as DNA, the CDR3 is TGTGCTAGTGGTTTGGTAGGGAACAGGGGGCATGGCTACACCTTC.

The CDR3 DNA sequence: TGTGCCAGCCGCGGAGCAGAACAGGGCTCCTACGAGCAGTACTTC. The encoded protein is CASRGAEQGSYEQYF. The chain has TRBV28 and TRBJ2-7; TRBD1 might be the D (6 bases). CDR3 length equals 15 residues. Germline values: CDR1 MDHEN, CDR2 SYDVKM. Between the trimmed V and J ends, which lost 8 bases and 0 bases, there was a span of 17 bases.

The chain is built from TRBV9 and TRBJ1-1; 10 positions match TRBD1. V lost 0 bases to trimming and J lost 7 bases; unmatched junction nucleotides: 6. The CDR3 is made up of 15 amino acids. The germline V gene encodes CDR1 SGDLS and CDR2 YYNGEE. The CDR3 nucleotides are TGTGCCAGCAGCGTAGGGGCCGGACAGGGGGTTGAAGCTTTCTTT. As protein: CASSVGAGQGVEAFF. Variable domain in full (rest from reference TRBV9 and TRBJ1-1): DSGVTQTPKHLITATGQRVTLRCSPRSGDLSVYWYQQSLDQGLQFLIQYYNGEERAKGNILERFSAQQFPDLHSELNLSSLELGDSALYFCASSVGAGQGVEAFFGQGTRLTVV.

The chain has TRBV6-5 and TRBJ1-2; a weak D match, TRBD1 (5 bases). The CDR3 is 15 amino acids. Per the germline V gene, CDR1 is MNHEY and CDR2 is SVGAGI. The germline V and J ends were trimmed by 2 bases and 1 base, with 11 bases remaining between them. CDR3 sequence (DNA): TGTGCCAGCAGTTACCCCGGACAACTTAACTATGGCTACACCTTC. It specifies CASSYPGQLNYGYTF.

V usage is TRBV18 and J usage is TRBJ2-7; 8 nucleotides agree with TRBD1. Germline assignment: CDR1 KGHSH and CDR2 LQKENI. J was trimmed by 4 bases and V by 3 bases; bases with no gene match: 8. The length of the CDR3 is 15 residues. The CDR3 sequence is CASSPPGQGAYEQYF. The CDR3 region has the DNA TGTGCCAGCTCACCCCCGGGTCAGGGGGCTTACGAGCAGTACTTC.

CDR3 nucleotide sequence: TGTGCCAGCAGCTTAGCGGGGAAGGGGGCCTACGAGCAGTACTTC. Its protein product is CASSLAGKGAYEQYF. V usage is TRBV7-2 and J usage is TRBJ2-7; D may be TRBD1 (6 bases). The CDR3 extends over 15 amino acids. The germline CDR1 and CDR2 sequences are SGHTA and FQGNSA. Deletions cut 0 bases from V and 2 bases from J, with 11 bases between.

The chain joins TRBV2 to TRBJ2-3, with TRBD1 as a possible D gene (6 bases). The CDR3 length is 16 residues. Germline V gene data show CDR1 as SNHLY and CDR2 as FYNNEI. V was shortened by 5 bases and J by 4 bases, with 19 bases between the two germline ends. CDR3 protein: CASSPRPRGFADTQYF. Here the CDR3 DNA reads TGTGCCAGCAGTCCCCGGCCAAGGGGGTTCGCAGATACGCAGTATTTT.